The sequence of this TCR beta chain was determined in a study of lymphopenia after photon versus proton radiotherapy. Study findings and constraints: Photon-treated patients lost naive T cells and TCR diversity; proton-treated stayed stable. After lymphocyte nadir, photon-treated repertoires showed oligoclonal expansion, especially CD8+ Temra.

Germline lookup yields CDR1 LGHNA and CDR2 YSLEER. J was trimmed by 4 bases and V by 2 bases; bases with no gene match: 2. The CDR3 spans 15 residues. By share, this clone counts as medium-sized. The antigen is not known. Assay used: immunoSEQ multiplex PCR; TCRdb lists only in-frame clones, some missing. The sample contains 8,000 or so clones, about 88% of which appear only once. The clonotype originates from a woman aged 70-85 years with pancreatic cancer. This sample comprised peripheral blood, obtained from a patient treated with photon-based radiotherapy. The rearrangement joins TRBV4-3 to TRBJ2-1; 10 nucleotides align to TRBD2. The CDR3 sequence is CASSQTSGAYNEQFF. The DNA for the CDR3 is TGCGCCAGCAGCCAAACTAGCGGGGCTTACAATGAGCAGTTCTTC.